Below, 19 T cell receptor beta chains from the same sample are listed, as sequenced in a study of primary melanoma T cells and metastatic recurrence (dated by TCRdb to the early 2020s). The library was produced with the immunoSEQ multiplex PCR assay. This immuneACCESS table, as held by TCRdb, lists in-frame sequences with V and J called but not all clones. Of the missing ones, under half trace to an unresolved V gene in checked studies; the others have no known cause. The sample table contains hundreds of clones; only one count was recorded for 80% to 90% of them. 8.4% of the sample is taken by the ten largest. The sequenced material came from melanoma tumor tissue. Receptor source: a human donor with melanoma.

The rearrangement uses TRBV11-3 and TRBJ2-5, with D possibly being TRBD1 (6 bases). CDR1 is SGHNT and CDR2 is YENEEA in the germline V gene. Trimming took off 5 bases at V and 7 bases at J, with 17 bases between the two ends. There are 14 residues in the CDR3. CDR3: CASSPQGFWGTQYF. In DNA, the CDR3 is TGTGCCAGCAGCCCACAGGGCTTTTGGGGGACCCAGTACTTC.

This clone occurred a few times. The rearrangement joins TRBV11-3 to TRBJ1-5; D is possibly TRBD1 (6 bases). Germline CDR1 and CDR2: SGHNT and YENEEA. The ends were cut back, 5 bases at V and 0 bases at J, with 8 bases in the middle. The CDR3 has 14 residues. Here the CDR3 DNA reads TGTGCCAGCAGCCCACAGGGTAGCAATCAGCCCCAGCATTTT. It codes for CASSPQGSNQPQHF.

V is TRBV28 and J is TRBJ1-1, with 7 bases that match TRBD1. Germline lookup yields CDR1 MDHEN and CDR2 SYDVKM. This CDR3 spans 14 amino acids. The ends lost 8 bases at V and 0 bases at J; junction bases unmatched: 6. Written as DNA, the CDR3 is TGTGCCAGCCGGACAGGCGTTATGAACACTGAAGCTTTCTTT. It codes for CASRTGVMNTEAFF. The full variable domain, its missing parts supplied by reference TRBV28 and TRBJ1-1, is DVKVTQSSRYLVKRTGEKVFLECVQDMDHENMFWYRQDPGLGLRLIYFSYDVKMKEKGDIPEGYSVSREKKERFSLILESASTNQTSMYLCASRTGVMNTEAFFGQGTRLTVV.

The rearrangement uses TRBV11-3 and TRBJ1-4, with TRBD1 matching over 7 bases. Trimming cost V 5 bases and J 8 bases; bases outside gene matches: 14. The germline gives CDR1 SGHNT, CDR2 YENEEA. This CDR3 region has 16 residues. The CDR3 loop is CASSRAQGITSEKLFF. CDR3 DNA: TGTGCCAGCAGCCGAGCACAGGGGATAACAAGCGAAAAACTGTTTTTT.

This clone showed up just a few times. This sequence joins TRBV11-3 and TRBJ2-5, with 9 bases aligning to TRBD1. The CDR3 has 15 amino acids. V trimming: 2 bases; J trimming: 5 bases; junction bases outside the gene matches: 6. Germline V lookup: CDR1 SGHNT, CDR2 YENEEA. CDR3 loop: CASSLTGGAGETQYF. The CDR3 DNA reads TGTGCCAGCAGCTTAACAGGGGGCGCAGGGGAGACCCAGTACTTC. Based on the CDR3 plus reference TRBV11-3 and TRBJ2-5, the full variable domain is EAGVVQSPRYKIIEKKQPVAFWCNPISGHNTLYWYLQNLGQGPELLIRYENEEAVDDSQLPKDRFSAERLKGVDSTLKIQPAELGDSAVYLCASSLTGGAGETQYFGPGTRLLVL.

This clone ranks as hyperexpanded. The chain is built from TRBV11-3 and TRBJ2-2, with D possibly TRBD1 on 6 matching bases. Per germline, CDR1 SGHNT and CDR2 YENEEA. V dropped 5 bases and J dropped 0 bases, with 10 bases sitting between them. The CDR3 length is 15 residues. DNA of the CDR3: TGTGCCAGCAGCATGGGACAAACGAACACCGGGGAGCTGTTTTTT. This codes for CASSMGQTNTGELFF.

On this clone: The junction does not match germline at one end; this may be a read error. This rearrangement joins TRBV6-8 to TRBJ1-6; D remains unclear. Per the germline V gene, CDR1 is MNHGY and CDR2 is SAAAGT. This CDR3 spans 14 amino acids. As DNA, the CDR3 is TGTGCCAGCAGTGATTCCTTTCGGAATTCACCCCTTCACTTT. Protein product: CASSDSFRNSPLHF.

The chain employs TRBV6-8 and TRBJ1-1; 7 bases match TRBD1. Germline V gene lookup returns CDR1 MNHGY and CDR2 SAAAGT. CDR3 length: 16 amino acids. J gave up 8 bases and V 5 bases, and 17 bases lay outside the gene matches. The CDR3 protein is CASSRTTGRRRREAFF. The CDR3 DNA reads TGTGCCAGCAGTCGGACGACAGGGAGGAGGAGAAGGGAAGCTTTCTTT.

The genes are TRBV18 and TRBJ1-6; D might be TRBD1 (5 bases). This CDR3 region has 15 residues. Between the trimmed V and J ends, which lost 3 bases and 5 bases, there was a span of 11 bases. Germline CDR1 and CDR2: KGHSH and LQKENI. The CDR3 spells CASSPPTTDNSPLHF. The CDR3 nucleotides are TGTGCCAGCTCACCTCCGACGACAGATAATTCACCCCTCCACTTT.

The rearrangement joins TRBV18 to TRBJ1-2; no reliable D call. V shed 0 bases and J shed 5 bases, with 13 bases lying between them. The CDR3 loop spans 15 amino acids. The germline V gene has CDR1 KGHSH and CDR2 LQKENI. The CDR3 sequence is CASSPPTEGSYGYTF. CDR3 coding DNA: TGTGCCAGCTCACCACCCACCGAGGGTAGTTATGGCTACACCTTC.

The chain couples TRBV11-3 to TRBJ2-7; no clear D gene. Trimming left V 3 bases short and J 3 bases short, with 12 bases between. CDR1 is SGHNT and CDR2 is YENEEA in the germline V gene. The CDR3 runs 14 residues. CDR3 residues: CASSLGRPFYEQYF. The DNA for the CDR3 is TGTGCCAGCAGCTTGGGTCGGCCGTTCTACGAGCAGTACTTC.

This chain uses TRBV23-1 with TRBJ2-3; a possible D gene is TRBD1 (5 bases). TRBV23-1 is reported as an ORF; its role is uncertain. The CDR3 has 14 amino acids. V lost 7 bases, J lost 0 bases, and 11 bases lay in between. The CDR3 nucleotides are TGCGCCAGCAACAAGGGGTCTAGCACAGATACGCAGTATTTT. It specifies CASNKGSSTDTQYF.

As for this clone: The junction departs from the called germline gene at one end, perhaps through a read error. The rearrangement links TRBV18 to TRBJ2-7; TRBD1 matches at 7 bases. Germline CDR1 is KGHSH and CDR2 is LQKENI. This CDR3 region has 15 residues. CDR3 amino acids: CASSPPQGQSYEQYF. CDR3 in DNA: TGTGCCAGCTCACCACCGCAGGGACAGTCCTACGAGCAGTATTTC.

V usage is TRBV11-3 and J usage is TRBJ2-5; 10 bases map to TRBD2. The junction had 5 bases not matched to a gene; V was cut back by 5 bases and J by 5 bases. Germline values: CDR1 SGHNT, CDR2 YENEEA. The CDR3 has 14 residues. CDR3 coding DNA: TGTGCCAGCAGCACTAGCGGGGATGTGGAGACCCAGTACTTC. It encodes CASSTSGDVETQYF. The complete variable domain, with remaining parts taken from reference TRBV11-3 and TRBJ2-5, reads EAGVVQSPRYKIIEKKQPVAFWCNPISGHNTLYWYLQNLGQGPELLIRYENEEAVDDSQLPKDRFSAERLKGVDSTLKIQPAELGDSAVYLCASSTSGDVETQYFGPGTRLLVL.

This clone was observed a single time. V is TRBV29-1 and J is TRBJ2-1; 10 bases are shared with TRBD1. The CDR3 has 17 residues. Trimming removed 4 bases from V and 0 bases from J; junction bases left unmatched: 9. CDR1 is SQVTM, CDR2 ANQGSEA, per germline. The CDR3 sequence is CSVGGQGVGSSYNEQFF. The DNA of the CDR3 is TGCAGCGTTGGTGGACAGGGGGTCGGGAGCTCCTACAATGAGCAGTTCTTC.

Turning to this clone: One junction end disagrees with the germline gene, perhaps due to a read error. The chain has TRBV11-3 and TRBJ2-5; 9 bases agree with TRBD1. CDR3 length: 15 residues. Germline CDR1 is SGHNT and CDR2 is YENEEA. The DNA for the CDR3 is TGTACCAGCAGCTCGATCACAGGGGGCAGGGTGACCCAGTACTTC. Translation gives CTSSSITGGRVTQYF.

The chain joins TRBV18 to TRBJ1-1; D may be TRBD1 (6 bases). Germline CDR1 is KGHSH and CDR2 is LQKENI. The CDR3 runs to 13 residues. The V end was cut by 6 bases, the J end by 1 base, with 9 bases between. In nucleotides, the CDR3 is TGTGCCAGCTCGCAGGGGCAGAACACTGAAGCTTTCTTT. Translation gives CASSQGQNTEAFF.

The chain uses TRBV19 and TRBJ2-5; perhaps TRBD2 as D (6 bases). Germline V gene data show CDR1 as LNHDA and CDR2 as SQIVND (reference sequence). Between the trimmed V and J ends, which lost 2 bases and 5 bases, there was a span of 21 bases. There are 17 residues in the CDR3. The CDR3 is CASSIYPPAGMVETQYF. As DNA, the CDR3 is TGTGCCAGTAGTATATACCCGCCGGCGGGGATGGTGGAGACCCAGTACTTC.

The chain employs TRBV19 and TRBJ2-1, with D tentatively TRBD1 or TRBD2 (5 bases each). The V gene's germline CDR1 is LNHDA and CDR2 SQIVND (reference sequence). V gave up 4 bases and J gave up 8 bases, with 12 bases separating them. The CDR3 is 13 residues long. CDR3 in DNA: TGTGCCAGTAGTAGAGGGGCTATATATGAGCAGTTCTTC. Amino acids: CASSRGAIYEQFF.